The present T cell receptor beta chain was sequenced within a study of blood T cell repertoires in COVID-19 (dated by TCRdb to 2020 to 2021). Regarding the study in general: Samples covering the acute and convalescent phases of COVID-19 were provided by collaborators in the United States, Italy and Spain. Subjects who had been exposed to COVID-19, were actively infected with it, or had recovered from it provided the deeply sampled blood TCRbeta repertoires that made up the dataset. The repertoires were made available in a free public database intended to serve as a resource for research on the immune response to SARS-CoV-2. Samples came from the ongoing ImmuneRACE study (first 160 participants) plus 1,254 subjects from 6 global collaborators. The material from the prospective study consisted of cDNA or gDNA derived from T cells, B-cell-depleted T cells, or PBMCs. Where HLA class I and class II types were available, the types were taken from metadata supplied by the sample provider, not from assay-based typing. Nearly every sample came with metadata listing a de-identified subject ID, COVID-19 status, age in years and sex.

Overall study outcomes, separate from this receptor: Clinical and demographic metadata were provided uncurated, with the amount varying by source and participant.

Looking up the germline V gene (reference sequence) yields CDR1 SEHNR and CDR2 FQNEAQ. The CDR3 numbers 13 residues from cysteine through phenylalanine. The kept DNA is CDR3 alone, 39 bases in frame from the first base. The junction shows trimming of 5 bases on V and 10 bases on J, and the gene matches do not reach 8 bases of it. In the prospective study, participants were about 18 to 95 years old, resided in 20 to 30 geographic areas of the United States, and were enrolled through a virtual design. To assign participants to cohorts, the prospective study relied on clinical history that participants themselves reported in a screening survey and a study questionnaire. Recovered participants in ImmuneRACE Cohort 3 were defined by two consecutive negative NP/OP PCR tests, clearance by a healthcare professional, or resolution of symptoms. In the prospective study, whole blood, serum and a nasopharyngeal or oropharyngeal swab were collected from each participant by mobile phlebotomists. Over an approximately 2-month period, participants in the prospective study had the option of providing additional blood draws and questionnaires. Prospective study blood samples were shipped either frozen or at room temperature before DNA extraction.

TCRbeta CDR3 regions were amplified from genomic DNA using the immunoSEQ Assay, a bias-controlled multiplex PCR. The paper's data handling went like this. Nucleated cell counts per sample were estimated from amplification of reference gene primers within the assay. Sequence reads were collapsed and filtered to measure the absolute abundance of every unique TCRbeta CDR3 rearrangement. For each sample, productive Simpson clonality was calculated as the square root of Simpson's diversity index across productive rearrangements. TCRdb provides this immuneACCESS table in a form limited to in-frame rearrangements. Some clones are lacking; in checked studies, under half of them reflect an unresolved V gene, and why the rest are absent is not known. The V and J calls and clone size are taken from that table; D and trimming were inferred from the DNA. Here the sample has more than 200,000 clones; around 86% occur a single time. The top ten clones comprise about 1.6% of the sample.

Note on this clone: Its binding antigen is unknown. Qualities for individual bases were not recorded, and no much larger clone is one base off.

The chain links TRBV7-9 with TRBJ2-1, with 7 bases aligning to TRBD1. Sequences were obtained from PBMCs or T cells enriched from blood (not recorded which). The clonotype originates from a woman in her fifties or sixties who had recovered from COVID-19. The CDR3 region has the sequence CASSPLRRGEQFF. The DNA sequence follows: TGTGCCAGCAGCCCATTGCGCAGGGGGGAGCAGTTCTTC. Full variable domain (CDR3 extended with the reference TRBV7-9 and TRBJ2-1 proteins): DTGVSQNPRHKITKRGQNVTFRCDPISEHNRLYWYRQTLGQGPEFLTYFQNEAQLEKSRLLSDRFSAERPKGSFSTLEIQRTEQGDSAMYLCASSPLRRGEQFFGPGTRLTVL.